The clone carrying this TCR beta chain appeared once. The antigen remains unidentified. TCRdb reprocessed the RT-PCR reads via MiXCR and lists one record per CDR3 protein. The sample contains approximately 500,000 distinct CDR3 sequences, about 15% of which appear only once. With V trimmed by 4 bases and J by 5 bases, 7 bases remained unmatched. This CDR3 contains 15 residues. CDR1 MDHEN and CDR2 SYDVKM come from the germline V gene. These data come from a study of response to subunit inactivated influenza vaccine. Regarding the study as a whole: The authors proposed limited new T cell recruitment per seasonal influenza vaccination.

The sequencing here drew on PBMCs from blood, taken 11 to 12 days after vaccination. The rearrangement uses TRBV28 and TRBJ1-4; 7 bases agree with TRBD1. The receptor was isolated from a man in his fifties or sixties who received an inactivated influenza vaccine. The CDR3 DNA is TGTGCCAGCAGTTCAAGGGACAGAACGAATGAAAAACTGTTTTTT. Its protein is CASSSRDRTNEKLFF.